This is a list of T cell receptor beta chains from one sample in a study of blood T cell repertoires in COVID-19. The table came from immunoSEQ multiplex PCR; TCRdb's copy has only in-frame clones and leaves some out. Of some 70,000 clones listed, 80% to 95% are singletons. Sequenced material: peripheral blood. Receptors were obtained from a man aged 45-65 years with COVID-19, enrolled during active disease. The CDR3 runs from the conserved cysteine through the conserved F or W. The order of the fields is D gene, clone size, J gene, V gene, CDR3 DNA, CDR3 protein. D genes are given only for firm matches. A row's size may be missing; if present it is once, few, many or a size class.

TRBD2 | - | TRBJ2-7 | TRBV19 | TGTGCCAGTCAACCCAGCGGGACCTACGAGCAGTACTTC | CASQPSGTYEQYF
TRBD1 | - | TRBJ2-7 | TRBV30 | TGTGCCTGGAGTGAGATACAGGGGGCCAGGGAGCAGTACTTC | CAWSEIQGAREQYF
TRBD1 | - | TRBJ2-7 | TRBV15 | TGTGCCACCAGCAGAGATTGGCTGGTCCGCGGGGACAGGGAGATCTACGAGCAGTACTTC | CATSRDWLVRGDREIYEQYF
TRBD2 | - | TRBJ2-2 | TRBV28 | TGTGCCAGCAGTTTAACAGCGGGAGATTTGATAGGGGAGCTGTTTTTT | CASSLTAGDLIGELFF
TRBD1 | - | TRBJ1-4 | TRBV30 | TGTGCCTGGAGTCCCCCGGGACAGAATGAAAAACTGTTTTTT | CAWSPPGQNEKLFF
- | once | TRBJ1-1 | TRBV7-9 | TGTGCCAGCAGCTTCGAGGGTACTGAAGCTTTCTTT | CASSFEGTEAFF
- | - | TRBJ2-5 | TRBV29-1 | TGCAGCGTTGAGAAGGGGGGGGAGACCCAGTACTTC | CSVEKGGETQYF
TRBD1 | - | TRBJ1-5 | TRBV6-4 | TGTGCCAGCAGTGAGCAGGGGGCTGGCAATCAGCCCCAGCATTTT | CASSEQGAGNQPQHF
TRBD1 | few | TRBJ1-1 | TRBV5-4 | TGTGCCAGCAGACCTTCGGACAGGGAGAACACTGAAGCTTTCTTT | CASRPSDRENTEAFF
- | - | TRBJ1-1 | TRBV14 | TGTGCCAGCAGCCAACGGGGGGCTGAAGCTTTCTTT | CASSQRGAEAFF
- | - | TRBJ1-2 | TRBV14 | TGTGCCAGCAGCCAAGACTGGGGAGGTTCGGATGGCTACACCTTC | CASSQDWGGSDGYTF
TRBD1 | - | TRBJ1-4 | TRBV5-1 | TGCGCCAGCAGCTCCACGGGACAGGGGGGTGAAAAACTGTTTTTT | CASSSTGQGGEKLFF
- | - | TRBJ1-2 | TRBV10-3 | TGTGCCATCAGTGAGTCTCAGGGCTTCTCTTATGGCTACACCTTC | CAISESQGFSYGYTF
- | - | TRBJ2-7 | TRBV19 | TGTGCCAGTAGTATAGACTTCCAAACGCCGGGTAACGAGCAGTACTTC | CASSIDFQTPGNEQYF
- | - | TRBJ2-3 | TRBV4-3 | TGCGCCAGCAGCCGTACGGTGATGAGCACAGATACGCAGTATTTT | CASSRTVMSTDTQYF
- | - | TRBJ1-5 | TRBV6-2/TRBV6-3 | TGTGCCAGCAGTCTCGAAAGGGGTCAGCCCCAGCATTTT | CASSLERGQPQHF
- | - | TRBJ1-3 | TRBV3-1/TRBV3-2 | TGTGCCAGCAGCCAAGACAACACAGGGTCTCACACCATATATTTT | CASSQDNTGSHTIYF
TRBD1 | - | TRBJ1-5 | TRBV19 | TGTGCCAGTATTTCCGGACAGGGGGGACTTATAGGAAATCAGCCCCAGCATTTT | CASISGQGGLIGNQPQHF
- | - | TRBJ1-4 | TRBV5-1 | TGCGCCAGCAGCTCGCTAGGACAGCCTAATGAAAAACTGTTTTTT | CASSSLGQPNEKLFF
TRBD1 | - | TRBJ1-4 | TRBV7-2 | TGTGCCAGCAGCTTTGACAGGGGGTCGAATGAAAAACTGTTTTTT | CASSFDRGSNEKLFF
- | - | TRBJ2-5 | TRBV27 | TGTGCCAGCAGTTCAAACAGTTACCAAGAGACCCAGTACTTC | CASSSNSYQETQYF
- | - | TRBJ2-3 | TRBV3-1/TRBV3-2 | TGTGCCAGCAGCCAAGGCTCGGGAGTCTCCACAGATACGCAGTATTTT | CASSQGSGVSTDTQYF
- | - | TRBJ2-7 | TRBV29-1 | TGCAGCGTTGACCGCGGGGTCGACGAGCAGTACTTC | CSVDRGVDEQYF
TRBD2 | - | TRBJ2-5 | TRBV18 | TGTGCCAGCTCACCACGGCGGGGGGCGGAAGAGACCCAGTACTTC | CASSPRRGAEETQYF
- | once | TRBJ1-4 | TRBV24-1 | TGTGCCACCAGTGATCCGACAGGACCTAATGAAAAACTGTTTTTT | CATSDPTGPNEKLFF
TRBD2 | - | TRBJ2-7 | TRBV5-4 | TGTGCCAGCAGCGGACTAGCGGGAGATCGGCAGTACTTC | CASSGLAGDRQYF
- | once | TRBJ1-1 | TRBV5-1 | TGCGCCAGCAGCCCGGAGTGGGTTTTGAACACTGAAGCTTTCTTT | CASSPEWVLNTEAFF
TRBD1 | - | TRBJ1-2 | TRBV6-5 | TGTGCCAGCAGTTACTCCGCAGGGGGCGGCTATGGCTACACCTTC | CASSYSAGGGYGYTF
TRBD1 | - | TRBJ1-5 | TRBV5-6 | TGTGCCAGCAGTACCGACAGGGGTGGGAATCAGCCCCAGCATTTT | CASSTDRGGNQPQHF
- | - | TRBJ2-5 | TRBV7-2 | TGTGCCAGCAGCTTATTAGGGGGGGGAGAGACCCAGTACTTC | CASSLLGGGETQYF
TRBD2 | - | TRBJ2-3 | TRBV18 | TGTGCCAGCTCAAAGGCGGGAGTCGAAACAGATACGCAGTATTTT | CASSKAGVETDTQYF
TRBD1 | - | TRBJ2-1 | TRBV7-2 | TGTGCCAGCAGCGCAAGGGGACAGGGTGTCAATGAGCAGTTCTTC | CASSARGQGVNEQFF
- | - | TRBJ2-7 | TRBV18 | TGTGCCAGCTCCCCCCGGTTGGCGGAATACGAGCAGTACTTC | CASSPRLAEYEQYF
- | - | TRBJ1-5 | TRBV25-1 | TGTGCCAGCAGTGCTTCTGGGCATCAGCCCCAGCATTTT | CASSASGHQPQHF
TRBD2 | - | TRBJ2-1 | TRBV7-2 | TGTGCCAGCAGCCCTGCCCCGACTAGCTCCACGGGGCAGTTCTTC | CASSPAPTSSTGQFF
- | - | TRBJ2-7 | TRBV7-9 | TGTGCCAGCAGGGGTGTTGGGACATATCCCTACGAGCAGTACTTC | CASRGVGTYPYEQYF
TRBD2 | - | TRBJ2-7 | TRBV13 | TGTGCCAGCAGCCGAGGGACTAGCGGGGAGCAGTACTTC | CASSRGTSGEQYF
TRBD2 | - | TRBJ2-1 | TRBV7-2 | TGTGCCAGCAGCTTAGGAGGACTAGTAGGGGAACAGTTCTTC | CASSLGGLVGEQFF
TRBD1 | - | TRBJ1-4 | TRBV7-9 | TGTGCCAGCAGCTACAGGGGGGTTGGGACTAATGAAAAACTGTTTTTT | CASSYRGVGTNEKLFF
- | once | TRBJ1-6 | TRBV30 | TGTGCCTGGAGTGTAGCTGAGGGTTCACCCCTCCACTTT | CAWSVAEGSPLHF
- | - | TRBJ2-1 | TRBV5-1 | TGCGCCAGCAGCTTCTTCGAGTACCTCTCCTACAATGAGCAGTTCTTC | CASSFFEYLSYNEQFF
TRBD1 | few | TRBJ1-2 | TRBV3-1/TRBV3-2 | TGTGCCAGCAGCCACCTCACGGACAGGGTAGATGGCTACACCTTC | CASSHLTDRVDGYTF
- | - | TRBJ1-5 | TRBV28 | TGTGCCAGCTCCCAGGGTGGAAACAATCAGCCCCAGCATTTT | CASSQGGNNQPQHF
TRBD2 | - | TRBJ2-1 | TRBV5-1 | TGCGCCAGCAGCTTCCGAACTAGCGGTAACAATGAGCAGTTCTTC | CASSFRTSGNNEQFF
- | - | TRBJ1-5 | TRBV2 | TGTGCCAGCAGAGAACGGAGCAATCAGCCCCAGCATTTT | CASRERSNQPQHF
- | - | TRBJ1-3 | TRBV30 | TGTGCCTGGAATCCAGGGATCTCTGGAAACACCATATATTTT | CAWNPGISGNTIYF